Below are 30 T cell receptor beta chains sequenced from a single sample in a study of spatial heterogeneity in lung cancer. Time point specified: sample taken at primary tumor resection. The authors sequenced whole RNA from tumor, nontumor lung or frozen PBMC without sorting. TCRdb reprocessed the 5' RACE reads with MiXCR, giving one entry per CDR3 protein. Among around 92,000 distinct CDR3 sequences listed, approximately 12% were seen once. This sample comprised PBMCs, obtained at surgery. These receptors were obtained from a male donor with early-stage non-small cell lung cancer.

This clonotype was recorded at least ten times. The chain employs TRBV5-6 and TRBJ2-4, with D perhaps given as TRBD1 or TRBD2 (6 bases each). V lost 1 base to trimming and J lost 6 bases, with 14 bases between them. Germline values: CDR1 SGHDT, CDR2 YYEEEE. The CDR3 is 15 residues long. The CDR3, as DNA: TGTGCCAGCAGCTTGACAGGGACTGTGGGAAACATTCAGTACTTC. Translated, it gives CASSLTGTVGNIQYF.

CDR3 sequence (DNA): TGTGCCAGCAGCCTCAGACCGGGACTAGCTGGGTCAGATACGCAGTATTTT. Translation gives CASSLRPGLAGSDTQYF. The chain carries TRBV7-3 and TRBJ2-3; 9 bases line up with TRBD2. The trim removed 5 bases at V and 4 bases at J, leaving 13 bases unmatched. Germline V gives CDR1 SGHTA, CDR2 FQGTGA. The CDR3 runs to 17 residues.

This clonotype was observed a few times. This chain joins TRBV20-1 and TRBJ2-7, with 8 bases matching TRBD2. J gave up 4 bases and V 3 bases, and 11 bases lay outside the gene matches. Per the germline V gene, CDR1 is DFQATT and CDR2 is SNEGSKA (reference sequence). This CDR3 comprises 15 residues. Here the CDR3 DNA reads TGCAGTGCTAGGGCCCCAGGGACTAGTGTGTACGAGCAGTACTTC. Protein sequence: CSARAPGTSVYEQYF.

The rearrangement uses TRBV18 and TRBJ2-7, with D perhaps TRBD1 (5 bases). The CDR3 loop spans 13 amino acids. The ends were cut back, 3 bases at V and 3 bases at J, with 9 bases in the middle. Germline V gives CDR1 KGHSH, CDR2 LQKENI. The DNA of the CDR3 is TGTGCCAGCTCACCCGGACACCTCTACGAGCAGTACTTC. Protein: CASSPGHLYEQYF.

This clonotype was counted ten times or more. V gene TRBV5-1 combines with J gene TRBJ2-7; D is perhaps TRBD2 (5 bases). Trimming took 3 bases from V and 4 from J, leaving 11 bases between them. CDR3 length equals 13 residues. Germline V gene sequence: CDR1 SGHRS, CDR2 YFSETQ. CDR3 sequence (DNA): TGCGCCAGCAGCTCTGACGGCGGGTACGAGCAGTACTTC. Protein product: CASSSDGGYEQYF.

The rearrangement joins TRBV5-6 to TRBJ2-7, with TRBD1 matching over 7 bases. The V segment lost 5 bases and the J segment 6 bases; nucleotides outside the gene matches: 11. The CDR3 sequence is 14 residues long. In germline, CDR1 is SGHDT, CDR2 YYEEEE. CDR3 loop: CASRRTGPGGEQYF. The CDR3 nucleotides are TGTGCCAGCAGACGGACAGGCCCCGGTGGCGAGCAGTACTTC.

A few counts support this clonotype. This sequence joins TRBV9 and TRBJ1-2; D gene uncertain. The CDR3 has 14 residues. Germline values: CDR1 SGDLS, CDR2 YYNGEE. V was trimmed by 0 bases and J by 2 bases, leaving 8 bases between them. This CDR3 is CASSVGGRNYGYTF. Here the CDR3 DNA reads TGTGCCAGCAGCGTAGGAGGCAGGAACTATGGCTACACCTTC. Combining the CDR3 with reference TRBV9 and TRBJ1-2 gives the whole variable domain DSGVTQTPKHLITATGQRVTLRCSPRSGDLSVYWYQQSLDQGLQFLIQYYNGEERAKGNILERFSAQQFPDLHSELNLSSLELGDSALYFCASSVGGRNYGYTFGSGTRLTVV.

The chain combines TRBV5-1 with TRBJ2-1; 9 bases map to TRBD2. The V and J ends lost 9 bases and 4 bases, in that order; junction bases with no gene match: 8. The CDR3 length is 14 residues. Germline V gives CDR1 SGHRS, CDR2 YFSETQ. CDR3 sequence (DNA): TGCGCCACCTCAGCGGGAGGACGTTACAATGAGCAGTTCTTC. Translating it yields CATSAGGRYNEQFF. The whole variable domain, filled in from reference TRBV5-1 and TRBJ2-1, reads KAGVTQTPRYLIKTRGQQVTLSCSPISGHRSVSWYQQTPGQGLQFLFEYFSETQRNKGNFPGRFSGRQFSNSRSEMNVSTLELGDSALYLCATSAGGRYNEQFFGPGTRLTVL.

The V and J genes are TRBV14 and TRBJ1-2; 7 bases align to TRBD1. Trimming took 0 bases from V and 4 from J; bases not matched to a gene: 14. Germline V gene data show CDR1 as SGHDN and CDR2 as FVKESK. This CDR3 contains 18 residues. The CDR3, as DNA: TGTGCCAGCAGCCAAGAGAAGGGGGCTGGATATAGAACCTATGGCTACACCTTC. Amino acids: CASSQEKGAGYRTYGYTF.

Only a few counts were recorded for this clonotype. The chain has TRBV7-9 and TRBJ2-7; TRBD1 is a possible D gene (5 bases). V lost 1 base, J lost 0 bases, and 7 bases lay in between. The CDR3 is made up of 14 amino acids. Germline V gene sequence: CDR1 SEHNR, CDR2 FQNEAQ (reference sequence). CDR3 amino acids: CASSLGQSSYEQYF. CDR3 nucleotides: TGTGCCAGCAGCTTAGGACAGAGCTCCTACGAGCAGTACTTC.

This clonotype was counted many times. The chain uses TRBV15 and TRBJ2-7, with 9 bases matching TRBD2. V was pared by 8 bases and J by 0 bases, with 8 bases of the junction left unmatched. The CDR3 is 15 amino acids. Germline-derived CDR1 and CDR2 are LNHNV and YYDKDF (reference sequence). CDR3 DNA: TGTGCCACCCGACCGATAGCGGGAGACTCCTACGAGCAGTACTTC. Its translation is CATRPIAGDSYEQYF.

The CDR3 protein is CATSQTGSETQYF. The DNA of the CDR3 is TGTGCCACCAGTCAGACAGGTTCAGAGACCCAGTACTTC. This chain links TRBV24-1 with TRBJ2-5; D may be TRBD1 (6 bases). V lost 6 bases and J lost 4, with 11 bases in between. The CDR3 sequence is 13 residues long. CDR1 and CDR2 from the germline V gene are KGHDR and SFDVKD.

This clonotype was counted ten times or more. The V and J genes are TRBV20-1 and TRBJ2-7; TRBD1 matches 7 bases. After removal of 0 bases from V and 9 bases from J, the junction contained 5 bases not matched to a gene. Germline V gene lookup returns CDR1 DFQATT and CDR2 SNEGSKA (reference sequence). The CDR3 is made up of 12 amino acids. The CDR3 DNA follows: TGCAGTGCTAGAGAAACAGGGGAGAGGCAGTACTTC. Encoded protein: CSARETGERQYF.

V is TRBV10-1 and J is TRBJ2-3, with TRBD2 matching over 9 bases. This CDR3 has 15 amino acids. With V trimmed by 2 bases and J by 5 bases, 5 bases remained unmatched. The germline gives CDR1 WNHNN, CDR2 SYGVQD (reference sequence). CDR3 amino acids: CASSERRGGRDTQYF. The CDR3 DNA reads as TGCGCCAGCAGTGAGCGGCGGGGGGGCAGAGATACGCAGTATTTT.

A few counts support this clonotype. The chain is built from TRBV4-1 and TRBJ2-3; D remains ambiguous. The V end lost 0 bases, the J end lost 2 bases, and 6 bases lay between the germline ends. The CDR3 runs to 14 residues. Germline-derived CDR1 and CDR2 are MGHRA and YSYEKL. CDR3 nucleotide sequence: TGCGCCAGCAGCCAAGACTTGACCACAGATACGCAGTATTTT. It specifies CASSQDLTTDTQYF.

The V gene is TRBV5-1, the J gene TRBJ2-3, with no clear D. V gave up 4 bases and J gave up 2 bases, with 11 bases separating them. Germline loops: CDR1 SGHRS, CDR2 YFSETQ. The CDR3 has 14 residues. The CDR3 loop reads CASSPDVSTDTQYF. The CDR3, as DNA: TGCGCCAGCAGCCCGGACGTGTCCACAGATACGCAGTATTTT.

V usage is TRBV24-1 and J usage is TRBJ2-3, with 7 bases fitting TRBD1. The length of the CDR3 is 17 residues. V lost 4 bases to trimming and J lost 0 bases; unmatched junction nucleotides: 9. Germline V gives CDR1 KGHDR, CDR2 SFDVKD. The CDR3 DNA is TGTGCCACCAGTGACCCCGGGACAGATTCTAGCACAGATACGCAGTATTTT. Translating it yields CATSDPGTDSSTDTQYF.

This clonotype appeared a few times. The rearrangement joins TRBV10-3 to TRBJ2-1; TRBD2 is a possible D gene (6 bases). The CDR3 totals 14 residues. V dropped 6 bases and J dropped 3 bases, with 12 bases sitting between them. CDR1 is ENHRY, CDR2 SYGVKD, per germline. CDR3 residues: CAIRRDSLYNEQFF. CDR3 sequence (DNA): TGTGCCATCAGACGGGACTCCCTCTACAATGAGCAGTTCTTC.

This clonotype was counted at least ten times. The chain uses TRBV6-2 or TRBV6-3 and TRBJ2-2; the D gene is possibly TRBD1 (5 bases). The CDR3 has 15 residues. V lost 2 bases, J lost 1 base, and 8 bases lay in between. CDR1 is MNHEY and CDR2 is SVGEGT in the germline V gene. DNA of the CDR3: TGTGCCAGCAGTTACGAGACAGTGAACACCGGGGAGCTGTTTTTT. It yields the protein CASSYETVNTGELFF.

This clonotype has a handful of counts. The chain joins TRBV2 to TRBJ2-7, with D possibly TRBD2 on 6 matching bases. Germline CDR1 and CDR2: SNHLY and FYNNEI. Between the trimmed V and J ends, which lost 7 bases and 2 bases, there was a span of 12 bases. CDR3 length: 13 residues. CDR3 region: CASNGRGAYEQYF. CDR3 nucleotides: TGTGCCAGCAACGGGAGAGGGGCCTACGAGCAGTACTTC. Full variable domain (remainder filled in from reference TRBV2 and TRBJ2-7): EPEVTQTPSHQVTQMGQEVILRCVPISNHLYFYWYRQILGQKVEFLVSFYNNEISEKSEIFDDQFSVERPDGSNFTLKIRSTKLEDSAMYFCASNGRGAYEQYFGPGTRLTVT.

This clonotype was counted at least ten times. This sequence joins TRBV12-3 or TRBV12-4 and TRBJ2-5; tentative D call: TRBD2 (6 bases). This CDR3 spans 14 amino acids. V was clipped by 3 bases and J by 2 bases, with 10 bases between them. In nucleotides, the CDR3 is TGTGCCAGCAGTTTGGGGGGATGGCAAGAGACCCAGTACTTC. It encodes CASSLGGWQETQYF.

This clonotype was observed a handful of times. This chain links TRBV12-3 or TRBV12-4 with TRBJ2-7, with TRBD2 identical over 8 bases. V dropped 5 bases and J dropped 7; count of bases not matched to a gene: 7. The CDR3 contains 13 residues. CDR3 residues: CASSPLAAGEQYF. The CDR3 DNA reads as TGTGCCAGCAGTCCACTAGCGGCGGGTGAGCAGTACTTC.

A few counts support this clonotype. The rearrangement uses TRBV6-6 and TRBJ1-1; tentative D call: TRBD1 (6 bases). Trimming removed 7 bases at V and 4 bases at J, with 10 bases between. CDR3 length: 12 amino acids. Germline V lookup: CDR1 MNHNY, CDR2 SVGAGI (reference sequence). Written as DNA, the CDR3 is TGTGCCAGCACGAGGGGGGTCACTGAAGCTTTCTTT. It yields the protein CASTRGVTEAFF.

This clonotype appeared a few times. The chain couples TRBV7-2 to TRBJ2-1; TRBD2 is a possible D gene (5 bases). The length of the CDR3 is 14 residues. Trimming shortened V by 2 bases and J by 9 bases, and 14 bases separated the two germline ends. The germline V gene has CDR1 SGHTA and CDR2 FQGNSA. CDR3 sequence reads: CASSLIGWSGEQFF. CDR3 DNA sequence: TGTGCCAGCAGCTTAATCGGCTGGAGCGGTGAGCAGTTCTTC. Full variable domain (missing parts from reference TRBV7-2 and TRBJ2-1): GAGVSQSPSNKVTEKGKDVELRCDPISGHTALYWYRQSLGQGLEFLIYFQGNSAPDKSGLPSDRFSAERTGGSVSTLTIQRTQQEDSAVYLCASSLIGWSGEQFFGPGTRLTVL.

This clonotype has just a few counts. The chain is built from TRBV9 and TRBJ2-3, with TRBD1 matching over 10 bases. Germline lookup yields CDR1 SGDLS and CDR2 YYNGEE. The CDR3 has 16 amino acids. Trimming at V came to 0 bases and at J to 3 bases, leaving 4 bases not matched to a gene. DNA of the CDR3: TGTGCCAGCAGCGTAGGGGACAGGGGAGGAACAGATACGCAGTATTTT. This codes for CASSVGDRGGTDTQYF.

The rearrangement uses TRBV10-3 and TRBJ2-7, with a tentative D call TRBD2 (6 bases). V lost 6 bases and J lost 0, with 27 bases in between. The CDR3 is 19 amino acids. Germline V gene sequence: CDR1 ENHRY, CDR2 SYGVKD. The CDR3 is CAIRGQLAARDPSSYEQYF. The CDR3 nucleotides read TGTGCCATCAGAGGCCAACTAGCAGCAAGGGACCCGAGCTCCTACGAGCAGTACTTC.

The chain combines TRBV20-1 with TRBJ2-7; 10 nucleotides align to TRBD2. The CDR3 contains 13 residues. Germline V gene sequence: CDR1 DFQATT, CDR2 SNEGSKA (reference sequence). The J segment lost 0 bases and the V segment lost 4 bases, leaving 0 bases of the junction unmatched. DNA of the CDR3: TGCAGTGCTACTAGCGGGAGCTCCTACGAGCAGTACTTC. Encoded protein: CSATSGSSYEQYF.

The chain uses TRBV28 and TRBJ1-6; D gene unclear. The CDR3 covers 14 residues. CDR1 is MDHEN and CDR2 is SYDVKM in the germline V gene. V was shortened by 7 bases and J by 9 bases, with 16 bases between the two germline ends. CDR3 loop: CASNPAARGSPLHF. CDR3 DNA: TGTGCCAGCAATCCAGCGGCCAGAGGTTCACCCCTCCACTTT.

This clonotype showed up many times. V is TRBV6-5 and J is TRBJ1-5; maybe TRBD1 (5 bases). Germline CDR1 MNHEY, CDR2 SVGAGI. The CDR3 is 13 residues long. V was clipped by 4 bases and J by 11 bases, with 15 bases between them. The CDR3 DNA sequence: TGTGCCAGCAGTTCCCTTTTAGAAGGGGCCCAGCATTTT. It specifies CASSSLLEGAQHF.

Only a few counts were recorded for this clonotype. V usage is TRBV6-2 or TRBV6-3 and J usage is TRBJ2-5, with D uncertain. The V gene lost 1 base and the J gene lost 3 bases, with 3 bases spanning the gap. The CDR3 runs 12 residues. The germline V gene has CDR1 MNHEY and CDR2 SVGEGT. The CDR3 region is CASSYFEETQYF. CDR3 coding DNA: TGTGCCAGCAGTTACTTCGAAGAGACCCAGTACTTC.